Below are 14 T cell receptor beta chains sequenced from a single sample in a study of cytomegalovirus exposure and HLA in healthy donors. The protocol was immunoSEQ multiplex PCR, while the TCRdb copy is restricted to in-frame clones and leaves out a portion. The sample has 260,000 or so clones, around 87% seen once; the top ten hold 0.92%. The sequenced sample consisted of PBMCs. All receptors come from a woman in her late teens or twenties in good health and CMV-seronegative.

This clone was detected only a few times. The chain joins TRBV10-3 to TRBJ1-6; 7 bases agree with TRBD1. The V gene's germline CDR1 is ENHRY and CDR2 SYGVKD. The CDR3 length is 14 residues. V lost 4 bases, J lost 5 bases, and 2 bases stayed unmatched. The CDR3 region has the DNA TGTGCCATCAGTGCCGGGACAGATAATTCACCCCTCCACTTT. It specifies CAISAGTDNSPLHF.

This clone was seen once. The rearrangement joins TRBV9 to TRBJ2-2, with D possibly TRBD2 on 6 matching bases. Germline assignment: CDR1 SGDLS and CDR2 YYNGEE. This CDR3 spans 15 amino acids. Trimming cost V 0 bases and J 1 base, with 7 bases left between them. The CDR3 DNA sequence: TGTGCCAGCAGCGTAGCGGGAGTGAACACCGGGGAGCTGTTTTTT. The encoded protein is CASSVAGVNTGELFF.

The rearrangement uses TRBV13 and TRBJ1-2; no clear D gene. V was cut by 0 bases and J by 4 bases, with 12 bases left in between. Per germline, CDR1 PRHDT and CDR2 FYEKMQ (reference sequence). The CDR3 has 15 amino acids. The CDR3 sequence is CASSLGSRGTYGYTF. DNA for the CDR3: TGTGCCAGCAGCTTAGGCAGCCGGGGAACCTATGGCTACACCTTC. The full variable domain, completed using reference TRBV13 and TRBJ1-2, is AAGVIQSPRHLIKEKRETATLKCYPIPRHDTVYWYQQGPGQDPQFLISFYEKMQSDKGSIPDRFSAQQFSDYHSELNMSSLELGDSALYFCASSLGSRGTYGYTFGSGTRLTVV.

V and J are TRBV28 and TRBJ2-7; TRBD2 might be the D (5 bases). V was clipped by 7 bases and J by 6 bases, with 19 bases between them. From germline, CDR1 is MDHEN and CDR2 SYDVKM. This CDR3 contains 14 residues. The CDR3 nucleotides read TGTGCCAGCATGAGACTCGAGGGAGTGTTCGAGCAGTACTTC. As protein: CASMRLEGVFEQYF.

The chain carries TRBV7-3 and TRBJ2-2, with 7 bases aligning to TRBD2. Germline values: CDR1 SGHTA, CDR2 FQGTGA. The CDR3 runs 14 residues. V was pared by 4 bases and J by 6 bases, with 5 bases of the junction left unmatched. The CDR3 DNA is TGTGCCAGCAGCTCGGCGGGAGTCCCCGGGGAGCTGTTTTTT. Encoded protein: CASSSAGVPGELFF.

The chain combines TRBV18 with TRBJ1-2; D uncertain. The V end lost 0 bases, the J end lost 0 bases, and 8 bases lay between the germline ends. CDR3 size: 15 residues. Germline-derived CDR1 and CDR2 are KGHSH and LQKENI. CDR3 in amino acids: CASSPPTDSNYGYTF. As DNA, the CDR3 is TGTGCCAGCTCACCACCGACTGATTCTAACTATGGCTACACCTTC.

The V call is TRBV7-2, the J call TRBJ1-5, with D unclear. There are 14 residues in the CDR3. Deletions cut 5 bases from V and 0 bases from J, with 8 bases between. Looked up from germline, CDR1 is SGHTA and CDR2 is FQGNSA. CDR3 DNA: TGTGCCAGCAGCCTTCGTTTTAGCAATCAGCCCCAGCATTTT. This encodes CASSLRFSNQPQHF.

This clone showed up just a few times. This chain uses TRBV6-6 with TRBJ2-3, with TRBD2 matching over 12 bases. Trimming removed 6 bases from V and 3 bases from J; junction bases left unmatched: 7. From germline, CDR1 is MNHNY and CDR2 SVGAGI (reference sequence). CDR3 length: 16 amino acids. The DNA for the CDR3 is TGTGCCAGCAGCAAGACTAGCGGGAGTCTGACAGATACGCAGTATTTT. It specifies CASSKTSGSLTDTQYF.

J is TRBJ2-7 and V is TRBV6-1; 7 bases are shared with TRBD2. V lost 8 bases and J lost 1; bases outside the gene matches: 11. Germline values: CDR1 MNHNS, CDR2 SASEGT. This CDR3 has 15 residues. Written as DNA, the CDR3 is TGTGCCAGCTCCCTTGGGGGGAGGGGTTCCTACGAGCAGTACTTC. Its protein is CASSLGGRGSYEQYF.

V usage is TRBV7-9 and J usage is TRBJ2-1; D not resolved. V lost 5 bases and J lost 8, with 22 bases in between. The germline gives CDR1 SEHNR, CDR2 FQNEAQ (reference sequence). The CDR3 is 16 amino acids. In nucleotides, the CDR3 is TGTGCCAGCAGCAGTCGCCGGGTTGTTACCCGACATGAGCAGTTCTTC. It specifies CASSSRRVVTRHEQFF.

Written as DNA, the CDR3 is TGTGCCAGCAGCTTGGGGACTAGCGGGAGCGAGAGATACGAGCAGTACTTC. It is translated as CASSLGTSGSERYEQYF. This chain joins TRBV13 and TRBJ2-7; TRBD2 matches at 14 bases. The germline V gene encodes CDR1 PRHDT and CDR2 FYEKMQ (reference sequence). The J segment lost 4 bases and the V segment lost 3 bases, leaving 8 bases of the junction unmatched. The CDR3 has 17 amino acids.

The genes are TRBV5-1 and TRBJ2-5, with D tentatively TRBD1 (6 bases). V lost 2 bases to trimming and J lost 3 bases, with 11 bases between them. Germline V gives CDR1 SGHRS, CDR2 YFSETQ. This CDR3 is 14 amino acids long. The CDR3 loop is CASSFRTAKETQYF. The CDR3 bases are TGCGCCAGCAGCTTTAGGACAGCAAAAGAGACCCAGTACTTC.

In its sample, this clone was seen once. This chain uses TRBV30 with TRBJ1-3; TRBD1 matches at 11 bases. After removal of 3 bases from V and 4 bases from J, the junction contained 17 bases not matched to a gene. Looked up from germline, CDR1 is GTSNPN and CDR2 is SVGIG (reference sequence). CDR3 size: 19 residues. The DNA of the CDR3 is TGTGCCTGGAGGGGGACAGGGGGGAACTTTAACGGTGGGGGAAACACCATATATTTT. It translates to CAWRGTGGNFNGGGNTIYF.

V is TRBV11-2 and J is TRBJ2-5, with 8 nucleotides matching TRBD2. The CDR3 is made up of 15 amino acids. J lost 2 bases, V lost 3 bases, and 5 bases had no gene match. Looked up from germline, CDR1 is SGHAT and CDR2 is FQNNGV. CDR3 sequence (DNA): TGTGCCAGCAGCTTGGAACTAGCGGCTCAAGAGACCCAGTACTTC. This translates into CASSLELAAQETQYF.